The entry that follows covers one T cell receptor beta chain sequence. Its target is unknown. The data belong to a study of shared clonotypes between healthy human individuals. About the study: Each donor contributed plates that comprised three CD4 naive, three CD4 memory, two CD8 naive and one CD8 memory.

Using immunoSEQ multiplex PCR, the repertoire was profiled, and TCRdb retains in-frame clones only, with some absent. The data contain 950,000 to 1,200,000 clones, approximately 80% of them seen just once; the ten biggest clones take up 0.89%. Findings of the study overall: Though the depth was large, rarefaction showed that sorted-subset sequencing was incomplete.

The receptor was derived from a man aged 18 to 30 in good health. Some clones in this sample may be carry-over from other donors' samples. The sequenced material came from memory CD4+ T cells from PBMCs. As for subset: CD45RA-negative fraction.

The CDR3 loop is CASSRATQETQYF. Written as DNA, the CDR3 is TGTGCCAGCTCACGAGCGACCCAAGAGACCCAGTACTTC. The rearrangement uses TRBV18 and TRBJ2-5; D call uncertain. CDR1 and CDR2 from the germline V gene are KGHSH and LQKENI. The germline V and J ends were trimmed by 4 bases and 1 base, with 7 bases remaining between them. The CDR3 consists of 13 residues.